These T cell receptor beta chains were read from a single sample in a study of cytomegalovirus exposure and HLA in healthy donors. TCRdb's copy holds only in-frame clones and misses some; the assay was immunoSEQ multiplex PCR. The sample lists tens of thousands of clones, just under 75% occurring once. Sequencing was carried out using PBMCs. The receptors stem from a man aged 25-45 years in good health and CMV-seropositive. The CDR3 runs from the conserved cysteine through the conserved F or W.

>TRBV5-1|TRBJ2-5
CASSLGLEKETQYF
>TRBV10-3|TRBJ1-2
CAIRLDRGYGYTF
>TRBV10-3|TRBJ2-7
CAISPGQGAREQYF
>TRBV2|TRBJ1-6
CASNGKGGGNSPLHF
>TRBV5-1|TRBJ2-3
CASSQTGDTQYF
>TRBV15|TRBJ1-2
CATSRGGAGGGYTF
>TRBV5-1|TRBJ1-1
CASSLQHNTEAFF
>TRBV7-2|TRBJ1-2
CASSPGGGGRGYTF
>TRBV9|TRBJ2-2
CASSPRGGLAANTGELFF
>TRBV2|TRBJ2-3
CASSGGLLDADTQYF
>TRBV4-2|TRBJ2-1
CASSQVADSNEQFF
>TRBV5-6|TRBJ1-4
CASSLPDRGNEKLFF
>TRBV5-4|TRBJ1-6
CASSLRGGGSYNSPLHF
>TRBV4-3|TRBJ2-3
CASSPEGHPARTDTQYF
>TRBV7-2|TRBJ2-5
CASSRRRSGQETQYF
>TRBV5-6|TRBJ1-2
CASGWDSPYTF
>TRBV7-9|TRBJ1-1
CASRLKQGNSLRYTEAFF
>TRBV30|TRBJ1-6
CAWNLGGTFHNSPLHF
>TRBV19|TRBJ2-1
CASSSGTYVRNEQFF
>TRBV7-9|TRBJ1-2
CASSLTRVDGYTF
>TRBV2|TRBJ1-4
CASSETVEGGSNEKLFF
>TRBV10-3|TRBJ1-1
CAISDRGNTEAFF
>TRBV4-3|TRBJ1-1
CASSQDWDRSSEAFF
>TRBV7-2|TRBJ2-3
CASSSQAGSDTQYF
>TRBV11-2|TRBJ1-2
CASSLASGSGYTF
>TRBV11-2|TRBJ1-5
CASSPWGGGNQPQHF
>TRBV4-3|TRBJ2-7
CASSQEMLGQGEQYF
>TRBV14|TRBJ1-1
CASSPNRDTEAFF
>TRBV30|TRBJ1-3
CAWSGPRGGTIYF
>TRBV9|TRBJ2-7
CASARGQGVSYEQYF
>TRBV7-9|TRBJ1-1
CASSFGGARTEAFF
>TRBV10-3|TRBJ1-5
CAISPDPGQPQHF
>TRBV5-5|TRBJ2-7
CASSLEGTGFYEQYF